This TCR beta chain is drawn from a study of Ad26.COV2.S vaccination and SARS-CoV-2 variants. Treatment noted: roughly 18 received Ad26.COV2.S at low or high dose, single or two shots; about five received placebo; per-sample allocation not given. It was on day 63 after the first vaccine or placebo injection that samples were taken. The V segment lost 2 bases and the J segment 2 bases; nucleotides outside the gene matches: 3. The CDR3 extends over 16 amino acids. Germline V gene data show CDR1 as SGHRS and CDR2 as YFSETQ. The table came from immunoSEQ multiplex PCR; TCRdb's copy has only in-frame clones and leaves some out. The sample lists approximately 300,000 clones, about 85% occurring once.

V is TRBV5-1 and J is TRBJ2-3; 12 nucleotides align to TRBD2. This sample comprised peripheral blood, obtained in a trial of Ad26.COV2.S vaccine versus placebo. The receptor was derived from a person between 18 and 59 years old who received the Ad26.COV2.S COVID-19 vaccine or a placebo. The CDR3 DNA reads TGCGCCAGCAGCTTCAGGACTAGCGGGGACACAGATACGCAGTATTTT. Its translation is CASSFRTSGDTDTQYF.